What follows is one T cell receptor beta chain and its context. This clone's antigen is unknown. Base qualities are missing; no much larger clone stands one base away. The method was the immunoSEQ multiplex PCR assay. For the multiplex PCR, a mixture combining 60 forward primers for TCR Vbeta segments and 13 reverse primers for TCR Jbeta segments was used. Amplification of the CDR3 region of rearranged TCR beta genes was performed with a multiplex PCR assay on genomic DNA. The amplified TCR beta libraries were sequenced on the Illumina HiSeq System as 87-base-pair reads. From the authors' description of their analysis: In a later analysis, approximately 74 million unique TCR beta chains were counted across the roughly 700 repertoires, and about 9.9 million of these chains were shared by at least two donors. Raw reads were error-corrected and collapsed into unique sequences by a nearest-neighbor algorithm in which closely related sequences were merged to remove PCR and sequencing errors. CDR3 sequences were aligned to IMGT reference sequences to assign V, D and J gene segments. For a sequence to be retained, a match of at least six nucleotides to both a V gene segment and a J gene segment was required. Rearrangements were classified as productive when the CDR3 lacked stop codons and remained in frame with V and J, and all other rearrangements were classified as non-productive. Following IMGT convention, CDR3 was defined as the stretch from the second conserved V-encoded cysteine to the conserved J-encoded phenylalanine. Sequences without an unambiguous match to a single V gene segment were excluded from the earlier analysis of over 500 of the donors. In an earlier analysis of a few hundred of the donors, V segments were called functional above 56.7% productive rearrangements and were called segregating when the between-donor standard deviation exceeded 5%. A statistical classification framework was developed to diagnose cytomegalovirus status using the catalog of TCR beta chain sequences. In a later analysis, V and J genes were assigned by comparing TCR nucleotide sequences against IMGT/GENE-DB human TR gene sequences. In a later analysis, CDR3 sequences and most-parsimonious VDJ recombination scenarios were assigned using the TCRdist pipeline. In a later analysis, each TCR beta chain was defined by its CDR3 amino acid sequence together with its V-gene family, and reads lacking a unique V-gene family were excluded. As a way to deal with suspected cross-contamination and a sequencing artifact, a later analysis dropped 450 to 600 nucleotide sequences that were highly shared and had low generation probability. A later analysis calculated a clonal expansion index for each public chain from normalized within-repertoire ranks of inferred template counts. A later analysis computed generation probabilities with a VDJ recombination model fitted to out-of-frame rearrangements, and checked the results against IGoR. In a later analysis, TCR-TCR, TCR-HLA and TCR-CMV co-occurrence was scored with hypergeometric tests, and a repertoire-size bias correction was applied to TCR pairs. In a later analysis, false discovery rates were estimated by permuting HLA or CMV assignments 20 times. In a later analysis, co-occurring TCRs were grouped using DBSCAN, with TCRdist sequence similarity added in when clustering inside HLA-allele-positive subsets. Co-occurrence clustering excluded repertoires with fewer than 30,000 or more than 120,000 public chains, plus five with anomalous nucleotide sharing. The table was pulled from immuneACCESS by TCRdb, which kept in-frame rearrangements only. Such tables lose some clones; where checked, under half of the loss comes from unresolved V genes, and the rest has no known cause. D and trimming were read from the DNA, whereas the V and J calls and clone size are those reported in that table. The table for this sample lists 70,000 to 95,000 clones; approximately 80% of them were counted only once. The ten most abundant clones make up roughly 2% of the sample.

The cohort was made up of 666 healthy bone marrow donors. All cohort members were sampled while nominally healthy, although unrecorded immune exposures were likely present. The donor tested CMV seronegative and was one of the 352 seronegative cohort members. Every donor gave a peripheral blood sample, and the peripheral blood mononuclear cells from that sample were used for TCR beta sequencing. The Qiagen DNeasy Blood Extraction Kit was used to extract genomic DNA from the blood cell samples. The data were taken from a study of cytomegalovirus exposure and HLA in healthy donors (dated by TCRdb to 2017 to 2019). Study-wide context: In an earlier analysis of 587 of the donors, under 300 Gb of sequence data and 90 million to 120 million unique TCR beta sequences from about 180 million T cells were reported. Four to six DR-DQ haplotypes were handled as single units for association and clustering, since linkage in the cohort was strong. Among a few hundred genotyped donors of the cohort, an average of about 240,000 unique TCR beta nucleotide sequences were sequenced per donor, roughly a sixth of them non-productive. To decide whether each TCR beta V gene segment behaved as functional or pseudogenic, an earlier analysis of approximately 590 of the donors relied on high-throughput TCR beta sequencing. The number of typed donors differed by locus: about 629-640 for A, B, C, DRB1 and DQB1; approximately 520 for DQA1; some 610 for DPA1; and roughly 450 for DPB1. The later analysis used no new phenotypic data to find candidate immune exposures, relying instead on TCR beta sequences and their occurrence across donors. Of the roughly 400 genotyped donors, about 80% fell in the genetic ancestry cluster associated with self-reported Caucasian donors. The aim of the study was to test whether cataloging public T cell receptors could identify signatures of past pathogen exposure. In a later genetic analysis, genome-wide SNP genotypes for about three fifths of the roughly 670 donors were used, and that subset was treated as a discovery cohort. In a later analysis, previously published TCR beta repertoires from 666 donors were re-analyzed and high-resolution HLA genotyping was added so that TCR occurrence patterns could be studied. Alongside the repertoire data, information on donor age, sex, ethnicity and CMV serostatus was compiled. The study used immunosequencing to profile the T cell repertoires of approximately 650 subjects and linked those repertoires to cytomegalovirus serostatus. Besides the first cohort of 550 to 750 subjects, a separate validation cohort made up of 120 or so different subjects was used. All discovery cohort repertoires had been generated using a single sequencing platform. High-throughput TCR immunosequencing, statistical association of individual TCRs with disease status, and machine learning were combined to predict cytomegalovirus infection status. HLA typing included class I and class II loci at four-digit resolution. An early release that covered 640 HLA-typed donors contained about 300 gigabases of sequencing data and tens of millions of unique TCR sequences.

CDR1 SGHNT and CDR2 YENEEA are derived from the germline V gene. Spanning cysteine to phenylalanine, the CDR3 consists of 14 amino acids. The DNA shown is the 42-base CDR3, in frame from base 1. The trim is 3 bases for V and 5 bases for J, with a gap of 13 bases between the germline ends. Paper-wide results and their limitations: A later analysis found that TCR association rates varied across HLA loci, with DRB1 alleles showing the most associated TCRs and HLA-C alleles the fewest. A few of the identified cytomegalovirus-associated TCR beta chains were confirmed in vitro to be specific for cytomegalovirus antigens. Sequencing depth was assumed to be roughly uniform across donors in the presence/absence analyses, though that assumption may not hold. A total of 150 to 200 TCR beta chains were listed by the study as associated with cytomegalovirus. A further reported finding was that TCR beta sequences accurately predicted the HLA-A and HLA-B alleles for most subjects in the first cohort. Broadly in line with IMGT annotations, most TCR beta V segments showed up in productive rearrangements about 87% or about 30% of the time in an earlier analysis of 450 to 600 of the donors. A group of highly shared sequence variants was considered likely to be a technical artifact of the sequencing pipeline. According to the authors, the approach could potentially be generalized to other disease states and immunological phenotypes. In a later genetic analysis, fewer N-insertions in productive TCRs were reported among donors in an Asian-associated ancestry cluster than the approximately 630-donor mean. The 87-base-pair reads could not distinguish some IMGT-functional V segments, including TRBV6-2 and TRBV6-3, so those segments were excluded. Around 16 rarely observed V segments, including chromosome 9 orphons, were excluded from the earlier analysis of almost 600 of the donors because counts were too low. This cohort had only TCR beta chains sequenced, and the lack of alpha or paired-chain data limited which features could be detected. A later analysis found that most CMV-associated TCR beta chains appeared HLA-restricted, with HLA associations seemingly driven largely by CMV exposure. When HLA alleles, especially DR and DQ, strongly co-occurred, TCR associations were difficult to assign to individual alleles. In a later analysis, some 18,000 TCR beta sequences were associated with specific HLA alleles at a false discovery rate of 0.05. Most TCR sequences were seen in very few donors, while some public TCRs were found in many individuals. The classifier was reported to diagnose cytomegalovirus status with high specificity and sensitivity in both the original cohort and the validation cohort. According to a later analysis, parvovirus B19, influenza, CMV and Epstein-Barr virus appeared linked to several top co-occurrence clusters. An association between a missense DCLRE1C variant and V-gene and J-gene trimming of TCR beta chains was found in a later genetic analysis and replicated in an independent cohort. Correlated functional status among segregating V segments might be attributable to linkage disequilibrium, but an unknown experimental factor could not be ruled out. HLA typing was unavailable for some donors at each locus, so association tests used only the typed subset. In a later analysis, HLA-associated TCR beta chains showed more clonal expansion and lower generation probabilities than non-associated chains that were equally common. For the cohort, immune exposure information was limited to CMV serostatus.

Sequencing was carried out using PBMCs. The chain couples TRBV11-3 to TRBJ1-1; no D gene is confidently identified. The receptor was derived from a man younger than 35 in good health and CMV-seronegative. The DNA sequence follows: TGTGCCAGCAGCTTGGGAGTGTGGGCAACTGAAGCTTTCTTT. Its protein product is CASSLGVWATEAFF.